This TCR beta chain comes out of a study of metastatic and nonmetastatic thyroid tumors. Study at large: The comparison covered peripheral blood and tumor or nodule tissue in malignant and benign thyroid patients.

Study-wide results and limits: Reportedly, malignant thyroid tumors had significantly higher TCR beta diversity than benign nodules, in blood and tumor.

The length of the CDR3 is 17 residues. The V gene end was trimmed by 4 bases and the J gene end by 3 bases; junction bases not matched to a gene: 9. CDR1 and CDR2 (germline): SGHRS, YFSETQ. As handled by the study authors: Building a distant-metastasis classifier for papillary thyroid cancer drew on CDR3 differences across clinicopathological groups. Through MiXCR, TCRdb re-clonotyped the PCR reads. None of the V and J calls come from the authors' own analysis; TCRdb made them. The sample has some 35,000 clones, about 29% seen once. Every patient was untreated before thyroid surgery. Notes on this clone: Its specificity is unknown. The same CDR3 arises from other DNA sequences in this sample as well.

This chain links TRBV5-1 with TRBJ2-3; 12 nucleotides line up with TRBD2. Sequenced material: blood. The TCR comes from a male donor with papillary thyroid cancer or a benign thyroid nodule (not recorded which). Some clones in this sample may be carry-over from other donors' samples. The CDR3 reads CASSPGTSGSTTDTQYF. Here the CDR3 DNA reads TGCGCCAGCAGCCCAGGGACTAGCGGGTCCACTACAGATACGCAGTATTTT.